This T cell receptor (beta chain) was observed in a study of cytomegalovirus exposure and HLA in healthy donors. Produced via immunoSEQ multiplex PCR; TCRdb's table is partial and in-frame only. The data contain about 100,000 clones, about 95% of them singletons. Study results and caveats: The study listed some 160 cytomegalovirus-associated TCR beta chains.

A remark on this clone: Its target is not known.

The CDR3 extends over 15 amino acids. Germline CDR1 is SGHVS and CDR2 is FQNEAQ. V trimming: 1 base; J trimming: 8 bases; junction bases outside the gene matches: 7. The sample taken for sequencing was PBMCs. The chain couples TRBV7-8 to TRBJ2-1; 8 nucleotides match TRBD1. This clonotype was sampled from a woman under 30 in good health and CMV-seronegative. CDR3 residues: CASSLGGQGSHEQFF. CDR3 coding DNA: TGTGCCAGCAGCTTAGGCGGACAGGGTTCCCATGAGCAGTTCTTC.